What follows are 6 T cell receptor beta chains derived from one specimen sequenced in a study of neurological immune-mediated disorders. TCRdb re-derived calls from the 5' RACE reads in MiXCR, one entry per CDR3 protein. The data show 40,000 to 55,000 distinct CDR3 sequences, about a tenth seen once. Sequencing was done on a sample of PBMCs. The receptors here all came from a woman in her forties with HTLV-1-associated myelopathy (HAM/TSP).

This clonotype was recorded at least ten times. The rearrangement uses TRBV14 and TRBJ1-1; D is perhaps TRBD1 (5 bases). This CDR3 comprises 13 residues. Deletions cut 5 bases from V and 5 bases from J, with 12 bases between. Germline assignment: CDR1 SGHDN and CDR2 FVKESK. CDR3 protein: CASSTSRGTEAFF. In DNA, the CDR3 is TGTGCCAGCAGCACCTCAAGGGGAACTGAAGCTTTCTTT.

This clonotype has ten or more counts. The V and J genes are TRBV10-3 and TRBJ1-6; D is uncertain. Germline CDR1 is ENHRY and CDR2 is SYGVKD. The CDR3 extends over 15 amino acids. Trimming took 3 bases from V and 5 from J, leaving 11 bases between them. CDR3: CAISELGDHNSPLHF. The CDR3, as DNA: TGTGCCATCAGTGAATTGGGCGACCATAATTCACCCCTCCACTTT.

This clonotype was detected ten times or more. The chain employs TRBV5-1 and TRBJ1-2; D is unresolved. V was clipped by 4 bases and J by 0 bases, with 7 bases between them. Germline loops: CDR1 SGHRS, CDR2 YFSETQ. The CDR3 has 13 residues. CDR3 sequence reads: CASSPAANYGYTF. The CDR3 DNA follows: TGCGCCAGCAGCCCTGCTGCTAACTATGGCTACACCTTC.

This clonotype was seen repeatedly, ten times or more. The V call is TRBV10-3, the J call TRBJ2-5; D gene uncertain. This CDR3 contains 15 residues. The V end was cut by 3 bases, the J end by 1 base, with 12 bases between. Germline loops: CDR1 ENHRY, CDR2 SYGVKD. The CDR3 here is CAISDGQTSQETQYF. Here the CDR3 DNA reads TGTGCCATCAGTGACGGTCAGACCTCCCAAGAGACCCAGTACTTC.

V gene TRBV6-5 combines with J gene TRBJ2-4, with 8 bases that match TRBD1. Trimming at V came to 6 bases and at J to 0 bases, leaving 10 bases not matched to a gene. This CDR3 contains 17 residues. In germline, CDR1 is MNHEY, CDR2 SVGAGI. The CDR3 DNA reads TGTGCCAGCAGCACCGACAGGGGACGAGAAGCCAAAAACATTCAGTACTTC. Translating gives CASSTDRGREAKNIQYF.

This clonotype was counted many times. V usage is TRBV18 and J usage is TRBJ1-1; D unclear. Germline CDR1 reads KGHSH; CDR2 reads LQKENI. Trimming took off 4 bases at V and 1 base at J, with 34 bases between the two ends. The CDR3 spans 22 residues. CDR3 amino acids: CASSLRPVGVNLIRSPNTEAFF. The CDR3, as DNA: TGTGCCAGCTCACTCAGACCAGTCGGGGTCAATCTGATTCGATCCCCGAACACTGAAGCTTTCTTT.